This TCR beta chain was observed in a study of shared clonotypes between healthy human individuals. Genomic DNA (from each subset) was split evenly across several immunoSEQ plates. Generated by immunoSEQ multiplex PCR, the TCRdb table keeps only in-frame clones and is missing some. This sample yields approximately 940,000 clones, of which 70% to 85% are seen a single time; roughly 1.5% belongs to the top ten. Trimming shortened V by 3 bases and J by 7 bases, and 13 bases separated the two germline ends. The CDR3 spans 13 residues. Germline CDR1 is SNHLY and CDR2 is FYNNEI. The chain joins TRBV2 to TRBJ2-7, with D possibly matching TRBD1 (6 bases). The sequenced material came from memory CD4+ T cells sorted from blood. Indicated subset: CD45RA-negative fraction. The clonotype comes from a man aged 18 to 35 in good health. Here the CDR3 DNA reads TGTGCCAGCAGTGACGATGGGGGCGGAGAGCAGTACTTC. Protein product: CASSDDGGGEQYF.